A single sample is the source of the 24 T cell receptor beta chains below, sequenced in a study of OX40 agonist ivuxolimab in advanced cancers. Assay used: immunoSEQ multiplex PCR; TCRdb lists only in-frame clones, some missing. The top ten hold roughly 0.33% of the sample, which has 85,000 to 100,000 clones, 90% to 95% seen once. The sample was CD4+ or CD8+ T cells sorted from blood, taken in a trial of the OX40 agonist ivuxolimab. Receptors originate from an adult with an advanced solid tumor such as melanoma, head and neck, liver or kidney cancer.

This chain joins TRBV28 and TRBJ1-3; D possibly corresponds to TRBD1 (5 bases). The CDR3 length is 16 residues. V dropped 4 bases and J dropped 0 bases, with 13 bases sitting between them. The V gene's germline CDR1 is MDHEN and CDR2 SYDVKM. The CDR3 nucleotides read TGTGCCAGCAGTTCCCCCCGGGGGAGCTCTGGAAACACCATATATTTT. Translated, it gives CASSSPRGSSGNTIYF.

The chain links TRBV7-9 to TRBJ1-1; D ambiguous. Germline CDR1 and CDR2: SEHNR and FQNEAQ (reference sequence). V lost 5 bases and J lost 1, with 8 bases in between. The CDR3 is made up of 13 amino acids. Here the CDR3 DNA reads TGTGCCAGCAGCACACAAGCGAACACTGAAGCTTTCTTT. Encoded protein: CASSTQANTEAFF.

There are a few counts of this clone. The gene calls are TRBV6-5 and TRBJ1-5; maybe TRBD1 (6 bases). Germline V gene data show CDR1 as MNHEY and CDR2 as SVGAGI. V was cut by 5 bases and J by 8 bases, with 10 bases left in between. The CDR3 is 12 amino acids. The DNA of the CDR3 is TGTGCCAGCAGTCGGAGGGGGGAGCCCCAGCATTTT. It codes for CASSRRGEPQHF.

The chain couples TRBV18 to TRBJ2-1; no firm D call. CDR1 KGHSH and CDR2 LQKENI come from the germline V gene. Between the trimmed V and J ends, which lost 3 bases and 8 bases, there was a span of 8 bases. This CDR3 comprises 12 residues. The CDR3 is CASSPHADEQFF. As DNA, the CDR3 is TGTGCCAGCTCACCCCACGCGGATGAGCAGTTCTTC. Variable domain in full (rest from reference TRBV18 and TRBJ2-1): NAGVMQNPRHLVRRRGQEARLRCSPMKGHSHVYWYRQLPEEGLKFMVYLQKENIIDESGMPKERFSAEFPKEGPSILRIQQVVRGDSAAYFCASSPHADEQFFGPGTRLTVL.

The gene calls are TRBV7-2 and TRBJ2-7; possibly TRBD1 for D (5 bases). This CDR3 has 13 residues. V was trimmed by 5 bases and J by 6 bases, leaving 14 bases between them. The germline V gene encodes CDR1 SGHTA and CDR2 FQGNSA. The CDR3 DNA follows: TGTGCCAGCAGCCTTCCGACAGATCGCGAGCAGTACTTC. Amino acid sequence: CASSLPTDREQYF. The full variable domain, its missing parts supplied by reference TRBV7-2 and TRBJ2-7, is GAGVSQSPSNKVTEKGKDVELRCDPISGHTALYWYRQSLGQGLEFLIYFQGNSAPDKSGLPSDRFSAERTGGSVSTLTIQRTQQEDSAVYLCASSLPTDREQYFGPGTRLTVT.

The rearrangement uses TRBV7-2 and TRBJ1-1; D unresolved. V lost 5 bases to trimming and J lost 5 bases, with 9 bases between them. This CDR3 has 12 amino acids. The germline CDR1 and CDR2 sequences are SGHTA and FQGNSA. The CDR3, as DNA: TGTGCCAGCAGCGAGAGGTGGACTGAAGCTTTCTTT. Its protein product is CASSERWTEAFF.

This sequence joins TRBV27 and TRBJ1-3, with D uncertain. Germline values: CDR1 MNHEY, CDR2 SMNVEV (reference sequence). This CDR3 has 13 residues. V lost 7 bases and J 4 bases, leaving 11 bases between the germline ends. Here the CDR3 DNA reads TGTGCCAGCATACGCCGTGAGGGAAACACCATATATTTT. Protein: CASIRREGNTIYF.

The chain couples TRBV27 to TRBJ2-1; a weak D match, TRBD2 (6 bases). Deletions cut 2 bases from V and 2 bases from J, with 13 bases between. This CDR3 region has 16 residues. Germline CDR1 is MNHEY and CDR2 is SMNVEV (reference sequence). CDR3 DNA sequence: TGTGCCAGCAGTTTAACCGGGAGTTGGCCCTACAATGAGCAGTTCTTC. This codes for CASSLTGSWPYNEQFF.

The chain links TRBV4-2 to TRBJ2-1; 8 bases are a match to TRBD2. The CDR3 consists of 17 residues. The V and J ends lost 6 bases and 0 bases, in that order; junction bases with no gene match: 10. CDR1 and CDR2 (germline): LGHNA, YNFKEQ. CDR3 loop: CASRMSLAGGSYNEQFF. The CDR3 coding sequence is TGTGCCAGCAGAATGTCTTTGGCGGGGGGCTCCTACAATGAGCAGTTCTTC.

The chain couples TRBV6-5 to TRBJ1-2; no clear D. Deletions cut 9 bases from V and 0 bases from J, with 17 bases between. CDR3 length: 15 residues. Germline V gene data show CDR1 as MNHEY and CDR2 as SVGAGI. Written as DNA, the CDR3 is TGTGCCAGTAGGCACTCTCGACCTCCTAACTATGGCTACACCTTC. Protein sequence: CASRHSRPPNYGYTF.

The CDR3 nucleotides read TGTGCCAGCAGCGTAGAGGTCCAAGAGACCCAGTACTTC. It codes for CASSVEVQETQYF. The chain uses TRBV9 and TRBJ2-5; D call uncertain. The V end was cut by 0 bases, the J end by 1 base, with 4 bases between. CDR1 and CDR2 (germline): SGDLS, YYNGEE. The CDR3 extends over 13 amino acids.

The gene calls are TRBV18 and TRBJ1-5; D uncertain. Germline V gene sequence: CDR1 KGHSH, CDR2 LQKENI. This CDR3 has 14 amino acids. Trimming shortened V by 4 bases and J by 2 bases, and 9 bases separated the two germline ends. The CDR3 DNA reads TGTGCCAGCTCACGGCTGGGCGGCAATCAGCCCCAGCATTTT. This encodes CASSRLGGNQPQHF.

The table lists this clone with a count of one. The V and J genes are TRBV6-1 and TRBJ2-7; no clear D gene. Between the trimmed V and J ends, which lost 7 bases and 3 bases, there was a span of 13 bases. The CDR3 has 13 residues. Per germline, CDR1 MNHNS and CDR2 SASEGT. Here the CDR3 reads CASNLGSYYEQYF. The CDR3 DNA sequence: TGTGCCAGCAATTTGGGGTCCTACTACGAGCAGTACTTC.

The genes are TRBV9 and TRBJ2-1; a possible D gene is TRBD1 (5 bases). This CDR3 region has 15 residues. The V end was cut by 0 bases, the J end by 10 bases, with 17 bases between. Germline CDR1 is SGDLS and CDR2 is YYNGEE. The CDR3: CASSVDIDSYDEQFF. The CDR3 DNA reads TGTGCCAGCAGCGTAGATATCGACAGTTATGACGAGCAGTTCTTC.

This clone was seen just once. This chain joins TRBV5-1 and TRBJ2-3; no definite D call. The CDR3 covers 14 residues. Trimming shortened V by 0 bases and J by 8 bases, and 13 bases separated the two germline ends. Germline V lookup: CDR1 SGHRS, CDR2 YFSETQ. CDR3 in amino acids: CASSLEAGKSTQYF. DNA for the CDR3: TGCGCCAGCAGCTTGGAGGCTGGGAAGTCTACGCAGTATTTT.

The genes are TRBV11-2 and TRBJ2-7; possibly TRBD2 for D (5 bases). The germline V and J ends were trimmed by 6 bases and 2 bases, with 5 bases remaining between them. This CDR3 comprises 11 residues. Per the germline V gene, CDR1 is SGHAT and CDR2 is FQNNGV. CDR3: CASRRAYEQYF. Written as DNA, the CDR3 is TGTGCCAGCAGGCGGGCCTACGAGCAGTACTTC.

The V and J genes are TRBV7-2 and TRBJ2-3, with D perhaps TRBD2 (5 bases). The germline gives CDR1 SGHTA, CDR2 FQGNSA. The CDR3 length is 16 residues. Between the trimmed V and J ends, which lost 2 bases and 5 bases, there was a span of 17 bases. In DNA, the CDR3 is TGTGCCAGCAGCTTACAGACGCAGAGGGCCCGAGATACGCAGTATTTT. Translating gives CASSLQTQRARDTQYF.

This chain uses TRBV11-2 with TRBJ1-5; D unclear. The CDR3 sequence is 13 residues long. Looked up from germline, CDR1 is SGHAT and CDR2 is FQNNGV. Trimming stripped 0 bases from V and 3 bases from J, with 3 bases between. CDR3 sequence (DNA): TGTGCCAGCAGCTTAGAAGCCAATCAGCCCCAGCATTTT. Translation: CASSLEANQPQHF. Together with reference TRBV11-2 and TRBJ1-5, the CDR3 gives the full variable domain: EAGVAQSPRYKIIEKRQSVAFWCNPISGHATLYWYQQILGQGPKLLIQFQNNGVVDDSQLPKDRFSAERLKGVDSTLKIQPAKLEDSAVYLCASSLEANQPQHFGDGTRLSIL.

DNA of the CDR3: TGTGCCAGCAGCTTAGGGGACTACGAGCAGTACTTC. This encodes CASSLGDYEQYF. V is TRBV13 and J is TRBJ2-7; D is ambiguous. The V end lost 0 bases, the J end lost 3 bases, and 3 bases lay between the germline ends. The CDR3 runs to 12 residues. Germline V gene sequence: CDR1 PRHDT, CDR2 FYEKMQ (reference sequence).

This chain uses TRBV7-9 with TRBJ1-2; tentative D call: TRBD1 (6 bases). The CDR3 extends over 13 amino acids. V lost 6 bases and J lost 2, with 10 bases in between. In germline, CDR1 is SEHNR, CDR2 FQNEAQ (reference sequence). CDR3 sequence (DNA): TGTGCCAGCAGACTCGACAGGAACTATGGCTACACCTTC. Amino acids: CASRLDRNYGYTF.

The V gene is TRBV7-7, the J gene TRBJ2-5; 7 bases fit TRBD2. Trimming removed 2 bases from V and 2 bases from J; junction bases left unmatched: 2. CDR3 length equals 14 residues. Per germline, CDR1 SSHAT and CDR2 FNYEAQ (reference sequence). CDR3 sequence: CASSLTGGQETQYF. Written as DNA, the CDR3 is TGTGCCAGCAGCTTAACGGGAGGTCAAGAGACCCAGTACTTC.

The chain joins TRBV18 to TRBJ1-6, with 8 positions matching TRBD1. Germline-derived CDR1 and CDR2 are KGHSH and LQKENI. The CDR3 runs to 14 residues. V was pared by 2 bases and J by 10 bases, with 4 bases of the junction left unmatched. Here the CDR3 reads CASSPTGGGSPLHF. The CDR3 DNA is TGTGCCAGCTCACCAACAGGGGGGGGATCACCCCTCCACTTT.

The CDR3 bases are TGTGCCAGTAGTAGTGGGTATGGACAGTCTGAAGCTTTCTTT. It is translated as CASSSGYGQSEAFF. This sequence joins TRBV19 and TRBJ1-1; a weak D match, TRBD1 (6 bases). Germline assignment: CDR1 LNHDA and CDR2 SQIVND (reference sequence). The CDR3 contains 14 residues. Trimming cost V 4 bases and J 6 bases, with 15 bases left between them.

The chain uses TRBV27 and TRBJ2-3; TRBD2 matches at 11 bases. The germline V gene has CDR1 MNHEY and CDR2 SMNVEV (reference sequence). The trim removed 4 bases at V and 5 bases at J, leaving 2 bases unmatched. This CDR3 region has 14 residues. CDR3 nucleotides: TGTGCCAGCAGTTCCGGACTAGCGGGAGATACGCAGTATTTT. Amino acids: CASSSGLAGDTQYF.